Sequencing of this T cell receptor (beta chain) was carried out in a study of cytomegalovirus exposure and HLA in healthy donors. Amplification used 60 Vbeta primers and 13 Jbeta primers. Produced via immunoSEQ multiplex PCR; TCRdb's table is partial and in-frame only. This sample yields 75,000 to 90,000 clones, of which 78% are seen a single time; 5.5% to 7% belongs to the top ten. The CDR3 spans 13 residues. Trimming took 7 bases from V and 8 from J; bases not matched to a gene: 3. The germline V gene has CDR1 LNHDA and CDR2 SQIVND (reference sequence). The chain couples TRBV19 to TRBJ2-1; 12 nucleotides align to TRBD2. The origin of this receptor is a male donor in good health and CMV-seropositive. The sample consisted of PBMCs. CDR3 DNA: TGTGCCAGTACATCTAGCGGGAGGGATGAGCAGTTCTTC. Amino acids: CASTSSGRDEQFF.